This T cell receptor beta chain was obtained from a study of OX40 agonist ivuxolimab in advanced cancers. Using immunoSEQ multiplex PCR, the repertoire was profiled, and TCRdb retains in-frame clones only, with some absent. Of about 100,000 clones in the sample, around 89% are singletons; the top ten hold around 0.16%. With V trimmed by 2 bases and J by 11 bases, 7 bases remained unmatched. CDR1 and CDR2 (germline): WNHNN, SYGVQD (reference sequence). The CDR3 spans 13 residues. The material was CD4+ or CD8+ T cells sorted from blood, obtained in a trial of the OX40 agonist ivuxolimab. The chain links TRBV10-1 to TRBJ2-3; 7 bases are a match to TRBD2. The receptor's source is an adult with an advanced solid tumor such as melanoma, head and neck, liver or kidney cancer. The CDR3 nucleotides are TGCGCCAGCAGTGAGCTTCCGGGAGGTAGGCAGTATTTT. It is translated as CASSELPGGRQYF.